This T cell receptor (beta chain) appears in the sequencing data of a study of tumor and adjacent non-tumor tissue in lung cancer. Turning to the study itself: The cohort had 12 to 13 adenocarcinoma, a couple of squamous cell and 1 small cell patients.

Per the germline V gene, CDR1 is MNHNS and CDR2 is SASEGT. This CDR3 contains 15 residues. Three rounds of nested PCR, following a modified ARM-PCR protocol, produced the TCRbeta library. TCRdb reprocessed the multiplex PCR reads with MiXCR, giving one entry per CDR3 protein. Of 48,000 or so distinct CDR3 sequences in the sample, 64% were seen once. This sample's RNA came from whole unsorted tissue. This non-tumor lung sample came from over 3 cm beyond the tumor edge. This clonotype was counted a few times. Its ends do not fully match the called genes, so a read error is possible. The sample comprised distant non-tumor lung tissue. The TCR was taken from a woman in her 70s with non-small cell lung cancer. The chain links TRBV6-1 to TRBJ2-1; D gene unclear. CDR3 amino acids: CASGDEFSSYNEQFF. CDR3 nucleotide sequence: TGTGCCAGCGGTGATGAATTTAGCTCCTACAATGAGCAGTTCTTC.